These T cell receptor beta chains were read from a single sample in a study of cytomegalovirus exposure and HLA in healthy donors. Sequenced by immunoSEQ multiplex PCR; TCRdb stores in-frame clones only, minus some. The sample has around 64,000 clones, roughly 80% seen once. The sample taken for sequencing was PBMCs. The receptors were gathered from a young woman in good health and CMV-seropositive. Both conserved end residues are part of each CDR3. D genes are given only for firm matches. A row's size may be missing; if present it is once, few, many or a size class.

V	D	size	J	CDR3	DNA
TRBV18	.	.	TRBJ2-3	CASSAGSGNTDTQYF	TGTGCCAGCTCCGCCGGGTCGGGAAACACAGATACGCAGTATTTT
TRBV15	.	few	TRBJ2-7	CATSRDLVGEQYF	TGTGCCACCAGCAGAGATTTAGTCGGCGAGCAGTACTTC
TRBV28	TRBD2	.	TRBJ2-7	CASSLGQTSGRSPGEQYF	TGTGCCAGCAGTTTGGGACAGACTAGCGGGAGATCTCCGGGCGAGCAGTACTTC
TRBV25-1	.	.	TRBJ2-2	CASSKAGIEITGELFF	TGTGCCAGCAGTAAGGCGGGCATCGAAATCACCGGGGAGCTGTTTTTT
TRBV29-1	.	.	TRBJ1-2	CSVGGENYTF	TGCAGCGTTGGGGGGGAAAACTACACCTTC
TRBV29-1	TRBD2	.	TRBJ2-1	CSLTSVYNEQFF	TGCAGCCTGACTAGCGTATACAATGAGCAGTTCTTC
TRBV10-3	TRBD2	few	TRBJ2-7	CAIRGGTSGRVEQYF	TGTGCCATCAGGGGGGGGACTAGCGGGAGGGTCGAGCAGTACTTC
TRBV28	TRBD1	.	TRBJ2-7	CASSLSGTGLHEQYF	TGTGCCAGCAGTTTGTCGGGGACAGGGTTACACGAGCAGTACTTC
TRBV29-1	TRBD1	.	TRBJ1-1	CSVVRSGQGNRAFF	TGCAGCGTCGTACGTTCTGGACAGGGAAATAGGGCTTTCTTT
TRBV6-1	.	medium-sized	TRBJ1-2	CASSELGLRDGYTF	TGTGCCAGCAGTGAGTTGGGGCTCAGGGATGGCTACACCTTC
TRBV7-2	.	.	TRBJ1-5	CASSLTREDQPQHF	TGTGCCAGCAGCTTAACGAGGGAGGATCAGCCCCAGCATTTT
TRBV7-7	.	once	TRBJ1-5	CASVEGYSNQPQHF	TGTGCTAGTGTGGAGGGATATAGCAATCAGCCCCAGCATTTT
TRBV2	.	.	TRBJ1-5	CASSERRLGGEQPQHF	TGTGCCAGCAGTGAAAGGAGGTTGGGAGGGGAACAGCCCCAGCATTTT
TRBV9	TRBD2	.	TRBJ2-1	CASSTRLAGVFNEQFF	TGTGCCAGCAGCACAAGACTAGCGGGAGTTTTCAATGAGCAGTTCTTC
TRBV28	TRBD1	.	TRBJ1-2	CASSPGQGWNGYTF	TGTGCCAGCAGCCCTGGACAGGGGTGGAATGGCTACACCTTC
TRBV5-1	.	.	TRBJ1-1	CASSRREYTEAFF	TGCGCCAGCAGCCGTCGGGAATACACTGAAGCTTTCTTT
TRBV20-1	.	.	TRBJ2-7	CSGGPPYEQYF	TGCAGTGGCGGTCCCCCTTACGAGCAGTACTTC
TRBV2	.	.	TRBJ1-1	CASTFGGLAEAFF	TGTGCCAGTACTTTCGGTGGGCTGGCTGAAGCTTTCTTT
TRBV7-9	TRBD1	.	TRBJ1-1	CASSLRTGGVTEAFF	TGTGCCAGCAGCCTCCGGACAGGGGGCGTCACTGAAGCTTTCTTT
TRBV6-5	.	.	TRBJ1-1	CASSYGASNTEAFF	TGTGCCAGCAGTTACGGGGCCTCGAACACTGAAGCTTTCTTT
TRBV2	TRBD2	once	TRBJ2-5	CASSGTSGQETQYF	TGTGCCAGCAGCGGGACTAGCGGTCAAGAGACCCAGTACTTC
TRBV5-1	.	.	TRBJ2-3	CASSLWQFTDTQYF	TGCGCCAGCAGCTTGTGGCAGTTCACAGATACGCAGTATTTT
TRBV11-2	TRBD1	few	TRBJ2-3	CASSLGQFSTDTQYF	TGTGCCAGCAGCCTGGGACAGTTTAGCACAGATACGCAGTATTTT
TRBV1	.	.	TRBJ2-1	CTSSQDHRTSYNEQFF	TGCACCAGCAGCCAAGACCATCGGACTTCCTACAATGAGCAGTTCTTC
TRBV16	.	.	TRBJ1-5	CASSQQVGGQPQHF	TGTGCCAGCAGCCAACAGGTCGGGGGTCAGCCCCAGCATTTT
TRBV4-2	.	.	TRBJ1-2	CASSQLQGENGYTF	TGTGCCAGCAGCCAGTTACAGGGAGAGAATGGCTACACCTTC
TRBV30	.	.	TRBJ2-1	CAWTGPAGASRIYNEQFF	TGTGCCTGGACCGGGCCGGCGGGTGCCTCGCGTATCTACAATGAGCAGTTCTTC